The text below deals with one T cell receptor beta chain. This sample was included in a study of T-cell reconstitution after alpha-beta-depleted transplantation in children. The CDR3 runs 13 residues. V dropped 0 bases and J dropped 7 bases, with 8 bases sitting between them. Germline V CDR1 and CDR2: SGDLS, YYNGEE. The library targeted TCRbeta and was prepared with unique molecular identifiers. TCRdb passed the PCR reads through MiXCR, listing each CDR3 protein once. The sample yields about 610,000 distinct CDR3 sequences, about a quarter seen once. The sequenced sample was PBMCs, obtained before TCRalphabeta/CD19-depleted stem cell transplant. The chain is built from TRBV9 and TRBJ2-1; no clear D gene. The receptor's source is a boy less than two years old with Wiskott-Aldrich syndrome, due to receive a stem cell transplant. CDR3 DNA: TGTGCCAGCAGCGTAGGCTATTTTAATGAGCAGTTCTTC. It specifies CASSVGYFNEQFF.